This T cell receptor beta chain was captured in a study of shared clonotypes between healthy human individuals. Overall study context: Three plates were used per donor for CD4 naive, three for CD4 memory, two for CD8 naive and one for CD8 memory. Study-level results: Large sequencing depth failed to make sorted-subset sequencing complete, rarefaction showed.

Sequencing was performed with immunoSEQ multiplex PCR; in TCRdb, only in-frame clones are kept and a portion is missing. In the table there are approximately 400,000 clones, roughly 96% of which are singletons. In regard to this clone: Its cognate antigen is unknown.

V gave up 4 bases and J gave up 0 bases, with 16 bases separating them. Germline assignment: CDR1 MNHNS and CDR2 SASEGT. The CDR3 extends over 16 amino acids. Donors comprised healthy HIV-negative adults lacking recent acute infections or vaccinations. Each CD8 memory set brought CD45RO+ cells together with CCR7-negative CD45RA+ TemRA cells. This chain uses TRBV6-1 with TRBJ2-7; weak D call: TRBD1 (6 bases). Sequencing input: memory CD8+ T cells sorted from blood. The subset was: CD45RO+ cells pooled with CCR7-negative TemRA cells. This TCR was recovered from a man aged 25-45 years in good health. CDR3 bases: TGTGCCAGCAGTGGTGGTGGGGGCGGGCGCTCCTACGAGCAGTACTTC. It codes for CASSGGGGGRSYEQYF.